One and the same sample provided the 32 T cell receptor beta chains below, sequenced in a study of response to subunit inactivated influenza vaccine. TCRdb re-called the RT-PCR reads through MiXCR, storing one row per CDR3 protein. Of approximately 730,000 distinct CDR3 sequences in the sample, over 11% were seen once. The starting material was PBMCs from blood, obtained 14 to 15 days before vaccination. Every receptor here comes from a man in his fifties who received an inactivated influenza vaccine.

The chain has TRBV5-1 and TRBJ2-5; 7 bases line up with TRBD1. This CDR3 contains 15 residues. The germline V gene encodes CDR1 SGHRS and CDR2 YFSETQ. The V segment lost 4 bases and the J segment 4 bases; nucleotides outside the gene matches: 10. CDR3 bases: TGCGCCAGCAGCCGAGACAGGGCCGGATTAGAGACCCAGTACTTC. Its protein product is CASSRDRAGLETQYF.

This clonotype was seen at least ten times. The V and J genes are TRBV7-2 and TRBJ2-1, with D possibly TRBD2 on 6 matching bases. The germline V gene has CDR1 SGHTA and CDR2 FQGNSA. The CDR3 has 15 residues. Between the trimmed V and J ends, which lost 1 base and 3 bases, there was a span of 10 bases. In nucleotides, the CDR3 is TGTGCCAGCAGCTTAGGGCGGGGTGACTACAATGAGCAGTTCTTC. It specifies CASSLGRGDYNEQFF.

In this sample, this clonotype turned up many times. The rearrangement joins TRBV12-3 or TRBV12-4 to TRBJ2-3; the match to TRBD1 covers 10 bases. The CDR3 loop spans 16 amino acids. J gave up 4 bases and V 6 bases, and 10 bases lay outside the gene matches. The CDR3 here is CASSDRQGASADTQYF. CDR3 sequence (DNA): TGTGCCAGCAGCGACAGACAGGGGGCGAGTGCAGATACGCAGTATTTT.

This clonotype was counted between two and nine times. The CDR3 loop reads CASISGGHNTGELFF. The CDR3 DNA follows: TGTGCCTCTATTTCGGGGGGACATAACACCGGGGAGCTGTTTTTT. The chain employs TRBV12-3 or TRBV12-4 and TRBJ2-2; tentatively, D is TRBD2 (7 bases). The CDR3 totals 15 residues. V was shortened by 11 bases and J by 2 bases, with 18 bases between the two germline ends.

The sample holds a few counts of this clonotype. This sequence joins TRBV20-1 and TRBJ2-1, with a tentative D call TRBD2 (5 bases). CDR1 is DFQATT, CDR2 SNEGSKA, per germline (reference sequence). The CDR3 is 13 amino acids. V was cut by 1 base and J by 8 bases, with 12 bases left in between. The CDR3 coding sequence is TGCAGTGCTAGAGTTGGCGGGCTCTATGAGCAGTTCTTC. Translation: CSARVGGLYEQFF.

This clonotype came up a few times. The chain links TRBV4-3 to TRBJ2-3, with 8 bases identical to TRBD2. Trimming removed 0 bases from V and 6 bases from J; junction bases left unmatched: 5. This CDR3 has 15 residues. Germline lookup yields CDR1 LGHNA and CDR2 YSLEER. CDR3 DNA: TGCGCCAGCAGCCAAGATGAACGGGGGGGGGATACGCAGTATTTT. Residues: CASSQDERGGDTQYF.

This clonotype has just one count. The chain has TRBV4-2 and TRBJ2-6; D possibly corresponds to TRBD2 (5 bases). The germline gives CDR1 LGHNA, CDR2 YNFKEQ. V lost 0 bases to trimming and J lost 2 bases, with 14 bases between them. The CDR3 runs to 18 residues. This CDR3 is CASSQEGNWGAGANVLTF. Written as DNA, the CDR3 is TGTGCCAGCAGCCAAGAAGGGAACTGGGGAGCTGGGGCCAACGTCCTGACTTTC.

This clonotype has more than one count but fewer than ten. The chain links TRBV12-3 or TRBV12-4 to TRBJ2-7; D possibly corresponds to TRBD2 (5 bases). V was cut by 2 bases and J by 6 bases, with 8 bases left in between. The CDR3 consists of 12 residues. CDR3 amino acids: CASSLWEREQYF. Written as DNA, the CDR3 is TGTGCCAGCAGTTTATGGGAGCGCGAGCAGTACTTC.

This clonotype was seen many times. The chain links TRBV6-2 or TRBV6-3 to TRBJ2-1; tentative D call: TRBD2 (5 bases). Germline CDR1 is MNHEY and CDR2 is SVGEGT. V was pared by 10 bases and J by 6 bases, with 13 bases between. The CDR3 loop spans 12 amino acids. The CDR3 DNA follows: TGTGCCATCTCGAACGCGGGCAATGAGCAGTTCTTC. Translation gives CAISNAGNEQFF.

This clonotype was counted ten times or more. The J gene is TRBJ2-1, the V gene TRBV12-5; TRBD1 matches at 9 bases. The germline gives CDR1 LGHNT, CDR2 FRNRAP. This CDR3 has 13 residues. J lost 8 bases, V lost 3 bases, and 2 bases had no gene match. CDR3 region: CASGFTGGYEQFF. The CDR3 DNA is TGTGCTAGTGGTTTCACAGGGGGCTATGAGCAGTTCTTC.

As regards this clonotype: This sequence may be a read error, since a much larger clone differs from it by one base. The chain employs TRBV5-1 and TRBJ1-1; D is perhaps TRBD1 (6 bases). The V end lost 2 bases, the J end lost 1 base, and 9 bases lay between the germline ends. This CDR3 comprises 14 residues. Germline lookup yields CDR1 SGHRS and CDR2 YFSETQ. The CDR3 nucleotides are TGCGCCAGCAGCTTTGGGACAAAGAACACTGAAGCTTTCTTT. Encoded protein: CASSFGTKNTEAFF.

This clonotype was detected only a few times. The chain couples TRBV20-1 to TRBJ1-2; tentatively, D is TRBD1 (5 bases). The CDR3 is made up of 14 amino acids. Germline assignment: CDR1 DFQATT and CDR2 SNEGSKA (reference sequence). CDR3 protein: CRGTGGRENYGYTF. In DNA, the CDR3 is TGCAGAGGTACAGGTGGAAGGGAAAACTATGGCTACACCTTC.

Ten or more counts support this clonotype. V and J are TRBV4-1 and TRBJ2-2; 7 bases are shared with TRBD1. CDR1 is MGHRA and CDR2 is YSYEKL in the germline V gene. The CDR3 covers 16 residues. Trimming took 1 base from V and 6 from J; bases not matched to a gene: 8. The DNA for the CDR3 is TGCGCCAGCAGCCAAGCGGACAGGAGCCCCCCCGGGGAGCTGTTTTTT. Translation: CASSQADRSPPGELFF.

This clonotype was detected a few times. The chain employs TRBV6-2 or TRBV6-3 and TRBJ2-2, with TRBD2 identical over 9 bases. The CDR3 runs 18 residues. CDR1 is MNHEY, CDR2 SVGEGT, per germline. The V and J ends lost 2 bases and 3 bases, in that order; junction bases with no gene match: 10. The CDR3: CASSYGSSGRDHTGELFF. The CDR3 region has the DNA TGTGCCAGCAGTTACGGTAGTAGCGGGAGAGATCACACCGGGGAGCTGTTTTTT.

The chain joins TRBV4-3 to TRBJ2-2; D unclear. Trimming cost V 0 bases and J 1 base, with 9 bases left between them. The CDR3 has 16 residues. From germline, CDR1 is LGHNA and CDR2 YSLEER. The CDR3 DNA is TGCGCCAGCAGCCAAGAAGTCGCGGTGAACACCGGGGAGCTGTTTTTT. This gives the protein CASSQEVAVNTGELFF.

This clonotype was observed many times. The J gene is TRBJ2-1, the V gene TRBV11-2; 8 bases match TRBD2. Unmatched junction bases numbered 11, after V lost 6 bases and J lost 7 bases. This CDR3 is built from 15 residues. Germline V gene lookup returns CDR1 SGHAT and CDR2 FQNNGV. The CDR3 loop reads CASSSPGTRSNEQFF. CDR3 sequence (DNA): TGTGCCAGCAGTTCCCCCGGGACTAGGTCTAATGAGCAGTTCTTC.

The chain uses TRBV28 and TRBJ2-7; 7 nucleotides line up with TRBD2. J was trimmed by 6 bases and V by 10 bases; bases with no gene match: 9. In germline, CDR1 is MDHEN, CDR2 SYDVKM. There are 12 residues in the CDR3. The chain's CDR3 is CATSLLAIEQYF. The CDR3 DNA reads TGTGCCACCTCCCTACTAGCGATCGAGCAGTACTTC.

In its sample, this clonotype was seen many times. The chain is built from TRBV24-1 and TRBJ2-5; D may be TRBD1 or TRBD2 (6 bases each). The germline V gene has CDR1 KGHDR and CDR2 SFDVKD. The CDR3 contains 15 residues. Trimming left V 3 bases short and J 2 bases short, with 12 bases between. In DNA form, the CDR3 reads TGTGCCACCAGTGATCCGGGGGCCCTACAAGAGACCCAGTACTTC. It codes for CATSDPGALQETQYF.

This clonotype was seen ten or more times. V is TRBV5-1 and J is TRBJ2-3; 7 nucleotides line up with TRBD1. The CDR3 runs 15 residues. With 2 bases clipped from V and 3 bases from J, the junction kept 6 bases outside the gene matches. The germline V gene encodes CDR1 SGHRS and CDR2 YFSETQ. CDR3 amino acids: CASSLQQGPTDTQYF. Written as DNA, the CDR3 is TGCGCCAGCAGCTTACAACAGGGGCCGACAGATACGCAGTATTTT.

The V and J genes are TRBV20-1 and TRBJ2-7; 8 nucleotides line up with TRBD1. Germline values: CDR1 DFQATT, CDR2 SNEGSKA (reference sequence). The CDR3 consists of 16 residues. V shed 1 base and J 3 bases; nucleotides not matched to a gene: 11. This CDR3 is CSARVHGRGQGYEQYF. The CDR3 DNA reads TGCAGTGCTAGAGTACATGGCAGGGGGCAAGGCTACGAGCAGTACTTC.

The rearrangement links TRBV4-2 to TRBJ2-5; D not certain. Trimming stripped 0 bases from V and 2 bases from J, with 7 bases between. The CDR3 consists of 14 residues. Germline-derived CDR1 and CDR2 are LGHNA and YNFKEQ. The CDR3 DNA follows: TGTGCCAGCAGCCAAGATTTAACTCAAGAGACCCAGTACTTC. Amino acid sequence: CASSQDLTQETQYF.

The chain couples TRBV4-2 to TRBJ1-2, with D perhaps TRBD1 (6 bases). Looked up from germline, CDR1 is LGHNA and CDR2 is YNFKEQ. V lost 4 bases to trimming and J lost 3 bases, with 15 bases between them. The CDR3 loop spans 15 amino acids. The CDR3 here is CASSPPAGDHYGYTF. The CDR3, as DNA: TGTGCCAGCAGCCCACCGGCAGGGGATCACTATGGCTACACCTTC.

The chain couples TRBV12-3 or TRBV12-4 to TRBJ1-2; unclear D gene. The V gene lost 6 bases and the J gene lost 0 bases, with 8 bases spanning the gap. The CDR3 covers 13 residues. CDR3 loop: CASRLQTNYGYTF. The CDR3 DNA reads as TGTGCCAGCAGGCTACAGACTAACTATGGCTACACCTTC.

This chain links TRBV4-2 with TRBJ2-3; maybe TRBD1 (6 bases). From germline, CDR1 is LGHNA and CDR2 YNFKEQ. Trimming stripped 4 bases from V and 2 bases from J, with 10 bases between. The CDR3 contains 14 residues. The CDR3 DNA follows: TGTGCCAGCAGCCCGTCAGGGGCCACAGATACGCAGTATTTT. Translated: CASSPSGATDTQYF.

This chain uses TRBV6-2 or TRBV6-3 with TRBJ2-7, with a tentative D call TRBD1 (5 bases). The CDR3 extends over 12 amino acids. The germline V gene has CDR1 MNHEY and CDR2 SVGEGT. V shed 6 bases and J shed 6 bases, with 12 bases lying between them. The CDR3 sequence: CASSQGSGEQYF. For the CDR3, the DNA is TGTGCCAGCAGCCAGGGTTCTGGCGAGCAGTACTTC.

The chain couples TRBV27 to TRBJ2-7; 10 bases fit TRBD2. V was pared by 5 bases and J by 4 bases, with 8 bases of the junction left unmatched. The CDR3 contains 15 residues. From germline, CDR1 is MNHEY and CDR2 SMNVEV (reference sequence). The CDR3 spells CASSDRSSGRYEQYF. For the CDR3, the DNA is TGTGCCAGCAGTGACCGTTCTAGCGGGAGATACGAGCAGTACTTC.

A few counts support this clonotype. The chain joins TRBV12-3 or TRBV12-4 to TRBJ2-7, with D perhaps given as TRBD1 or TRBD2 (6 bases each). V lost 5 bases, J lost 2 bases, and 13 bases lay in between. The CDR3 runs to 14 residues. The CDR3 sequence: CASSPHRGAYEQYF. The CDR3, as DNA: TGTGCCAGCAGTCCCCATAGGGGGGCCTACGAGCAGTACTTC.

This chain uses TRBV6-2 or TRBV6-3 with TRBJ2-3, with D unclear. The CDR3 consists of 14 residues. V was clipped by 6 bases and J by 6 bases, with 16 bases between them. Germline CDR1 MNHEY, CDR2 SVGEGT. CDR3 loop: CASRDHLTVDTQYF. CDR3 DNA sequence: TGTGCCAGCAGGGACCACCTGACTGTGGATACGCAGTATTTT.

This clonotype was observed a handful of times. The chain carries TRBV3-1 and TRBJ2-5; 14 bases agree with TRBD2. CDR1 is LGHDT and CDR2 is YNNKEL in the germline V gene (reference sequence). This CDR3 comprises 17 residues. The trim removed 0 bases at V and 5 bases at J, leaving 5 bases unmatched. The CDR3 protein is CASSQEGLAGAWETQYF. In DNA, the CDR3 is TGTGCCAGCAGCCAAGAGGGACTAGCGGGAGCATGGGAGACCCAGTACTTC.

This clonotype showed up just a few times. The chain employs TRBV11-2 and TRBJ2-5, with TRBD2 matching 12 bases. The CDR3 is made up of 17 amino acids. J was trimmed by 6 bases and V by 0 bases; bases with no gene match: 8. Looked up from germline, CDR1 is SGHAT and CDR2 is FQNNGV. For the CDR3, the DNA is TGTGCCAGCAGCTTAGAGGGGCTAGCGGGGGGGCTGAAGACCCAGTACTTC. Protein product: CASSLEGLAGGLKTQYF.

The rearrangement joins TRBV2 to TRBJ1-4; D remains ambiguous. The CDR3 extends over 11 amino acids. CDR1 SNHLY and CDR2 FYNNEI come from the germline V gene. V lost 6 bases and J 5 bases, leaving 4 bases between the germline ends. This CDR3 reads CASSVNEKLFF. The DNA of the CDR3 is TGTGCCAGCAGCGTGAATGAAAAACTGTTTTTT.

This clonotype was counted at least ten times. J is TRBJ2-1 and V is TRBV19; the D is unclear. V lost 3 bases to trimming and J lost 9 bases, with 9 bases between them. The CDR3 length is 12 residues. Looked up from germline, CDR1 is LNHDA and CDR2 is SQIVND (reference sequence). CDR3 protein: CASSIHLPEQFF. In DNA form, the CDR3 reads TGTGCCAGTAGTATCCACCTCCCTGAGCAGTTCTTC.